This T cell receptor beta chain originates from a study of vaccination effects on CD4 cells after COVID-19. Background on the study: It was a median of 72 days after the second dose that post-vaccine samples were obtained.

The culture ran for about 10 days, and then CD4+ T cells were isolated. The vaccine given was either BNT162b2 or mRNA-1273, in two doses. Study-wide findings and caveats: Long after vaccination, the clones induced by infection and by vaccine shrank markedly in size.

Produced via immunoSEQ multiplex PCR; TCRdb's table is partial and in-frame only. The sample records more than 60,000 clones, around 70% being singletons. Comment on this clone: Antigen: not known.

Source: CD4+ T cells from PBMCs cultured without peptide, taken after COVID-19 vaccination. This TCR was recovered from a human donor who received a COVID-19 vaccine.

CDR3 loop: CASSLGGGNQPQHF. DNA of the CDR3: TGTGCCAGCAGCCTGGGGGGCGGCAATCAGCCCCAGCATTTT. The chain combines TRBV14 with TRBJ1-5, with a possible D match to TRBD1 (6 bases). This CDR3 comprises 14 residues. V was cut by 4 bases and J by 2 bases, with 9 bases left in between. Germline lookup yields CDR1 SGHDN and CDR2 FVKESK.